This T cell receptor beta chain was captured by sequencing in a study of PD-1 blockade in classical Hodgkin lymphoma. Assay: immunoSEQ multiplex PCR; the TCRdb copy retains only in-frame clones and omits some. Seen here are 50,000 or so clones, approximately 90% observed once, and the top ten hold about 10%. Patients all relapsed after autologous stem cell transplantation, and there was variation in brentuximab vedotin exposure. The V gene lost 4 bases and the J gene lost 0 bases, with 11 bases spanning the gap. This CDR3 contains 14 residues. Germline assignment: CDR1 SGDLS and CDR2 YYNGEE. V is TRBV9 and J is TRBJ2-7; D is ambiguous. This specimen consisted of peripheral blood mononuclear cells (PBMCs), obtained before the second cycle of nivolumab. The sequence came from a human donor with classical Hodgkin lymphoma. The CDR3 DNA reads TGTGCCAGCAGCTCCGGACGGATCTCCTACGAGCAGTACTTC. This translates into CASSSGRISYEQYF.